The 6 T cell receptor beta chains below come from one sample, sequenced in a study of siplizumab effects on memory and regulatory T cells. Assay used: immunoSEQ multiplex PCR; TCRdb lists only in-frame clones, some missing. The sample lists about 69,000 clones, over 80% occurring once. The sequenced material came from Tregs sorted from blood. The receptors were gathered from a human donor in good health.

The J gene is TRBJ2-5, the V gene TRBV11-2; a possible D gene is TRBD2 (6 bases). Germline-derived CDR1 and CDR2 are SGHAT and FQNNGV. The length of the CDR3 is 13 residues. Trimming left V 2 bases short and J 11 bases short, with 15 bases between. The CDR3: CASSLLGPGEQYF. As DNA, the CDR3 is TGTGCCAGCAGCTTACTGGGCCCGGGGGAGCAGTACTTC. The full variable domain, completed using reference TRBV11-2 and TRBJ2-5, is EAGVAQSPRYKIIEKRQSVAFWCNPISGHATLYWYQQILGQGPKLLIQFQNNGVVDDSQLPKDRFSAERLKGVDSTLKIQPAKLEDSAVYLCASSLLGPGEQYFGPGTRLLVL.

This chain connects TRBV19 to TRBJ2-5; D possibly matches TRBD1 or TRBD2 (6 bases each). CDR1 LNHDA and CDR2 SQIVND come from the germline V gene (reference sequence). The length of the CDR3 is 15 residues. The germline V and J ends were trimmed by 6 bases and 5 bases, with 19 bases remaining between them. CDR3 nucleotide sequence: TGTGCCAGTAGCCGAACGGGGGCAGGCGGCGAGACCCAGTACTTC. The encoded protein is CASSRTGAGGETQYF.

The chain is built from TRBV28 and TRBJ2-7, with 7 nucleotides matching TRBD1. V gave up 3 bases and J gave up 4 bases; unmatched junction bases: 6. CDR3 length: 14 residues. Germline CDR1 reads MDHEN; CDR2 reads SYDVKM. The CDR3 DNA follows: TGTGCCAGCAGTTTTAACAGGGGACAGTACGAGCAGTACTTC. This translates into CASSFNRGQYEQYF.

This clone was detected many times. V gene TRBV7-9 combines with J gene TRBJ2-3, with 7 bases lining up with TRBD1. The junction had 3 bases not matched to a gene; V was cut back by 1 base and J by 2 bases. The CDR3 is 15 residues long. Germline CDR1 SEHNR, CDR2 FQNEAQ (reference sequence). CDR3 nucleotide sequence: TGTGCCAGCAGCTTAGTAACAGGGGACACAGATACGCAGTATTTT. Translated, it gives CASSLVTGDTDTQYF.

In the case of this clone: The germline gene is not matched at one end of the junction; a read error may be the cause. V gene TRBV7-7 combines with J gene TRBJ2-3, with TRBD1 matching 9 bases. CDR3 length: 14 amino acids. Looked up from germline, CDR1 is SSHAT and CDR2 is FNYEAQ (reference sequence). The CDR3 reads CASSRTGVQDTQYF. The CDR3 DNA sequence: TGTGCTAGCAGTCGGACAGGGGTGCAAGATACGCAGTATTTT.

This chain connects TRBV6-5 to TRBJ1-3; TRBD1 might be the D (5 bases). This CDR3 has 15 amino acids. Germline CDR1 is MNHEY and CDR2 is SVGAGI. The V end lost 4 bases, the J end lost 0 bases, and 10 bases lay between the germline ends. For the CDR3, the DNA is TGTGCCAGCAGTTCGGGACGGAGCTCTGGAAACACCATATATTTT. This codes for CASSSGRSSGNTIYF.